These T cell receptor beta chains were read from a single sample in a study of T cell responses to AZD1222 COVID-19 vaccine. Assay used: immunoSEQ multiplex PCR; TCRdb lists only in-frame clones, some missing. The table lists tens of thousands of clones, about 88% of them singletons. The source was peripheral blood, collected on day 0 of AZD1222 vaccination. The receptors originated from an adult in good health. The CDR3 runs from the conserved cysteine through the conserved F or W. D genes are given only for firm matches. Size values are once, few and many counts, or a class for expanded clones, and some rows have none.

d_gene: NA; j_gene: TRBJ2-3; abundance: NA; v_gene: TRBV4-2; CDR3nt: TGTGCCAGCAGCCAATCTACAGACTCCACAGATACGCAGTATTTT; CDR3aa: CASSQSTDSTDTQYF
d_gene: NA; j_gene: TRBJ1-2; abundance: NA; v_gene: TRBV19; CDR3nt: TGTGCCAGTAGTCCCCAGGGCTTTTATGGCTACACCTTC; CDR3aa: CASSPQGFYGYTF
d_gene: TRBD2; j_gene: TRBJ2-3; abundance: NA; v_gene: TRBV2; CDR3nt: TGTGCCAGCAGTGCTCCCGGGGACTACCCACTAGGCACAGATACGCAGTATTTT; CDR3aa: CASSAPGDYPLGTDTQYF
d_gene: NA; j_gene: TRBJ2-7; abundance: NA; v_gene: TRBV7-9; CDR3nt: TGTGCCAGCAGCTTAGAGGATCTGCCCTACGAGCAGTACTTC; CDR3aa: CASSLEDLPYEQYF
d_gene: NA; j_gene: TRBJ2-3; abundance: NA; v_gene: TRBV27; CDR3nt: TGTGCCAGCAGTCGCCGGAGCACAGATACGCAGTATTTT; CDR3aa: CASSRRSTDTQYF
d_gene: TRBD2; j_gene: TRBJ2-5; abundance: NA; v_gene: TRBV11-3; CDR3nt: TGTGCCAGCAGCTTGAGGGGCGGGAGGGGGATAGAGACCCAGTACTTC; CDR3aa: CASSLRGGRGIETQYF
d_gene: TRBD2; j_gene: TRBJ2-1; abundance: once; v_gene: TRBV5-1; CDR3nt: TGCGCCAGCAGTTTGGGGGGGACTAGCGGGCCCAATGAGCAGTTCTTC; CDR3aa: CASSLGGTSGPNEQFF
d_gene: NA; j_gene: TRBJ2-5; abundance: few; v_gene: TRBV7-9; CDR3nt: TGTGCCAGCAGCACCGGGACAAGCGAGACCCAGTACTTC; CDR3aa: CASSTGTSETQYF
d_gene: NA; j_gene: TRBJ1-4; abundance: few; v_gene: TRBV7-9; CDR3nt: TGTGCCAGCAGCTTAGGGGTAGCAACTAATGAAAAACTGTTTTTT; CDR3aa: CASSLGVATNEKLFF
d_gene: NA; j_gene: TRBJ2-3; abundance: NA; v_gene: TRBV7-2; CDR3nt: TGTGCCAGCAGCTGGCGGGGCAGCACAGATACGCAGTATTTT; CDR3aa: CASSWRGSTDTQYF
d_gene: NA; j_gene: TRBJ1-2; abundance: NA; v_gene: TRBV7-9; CDR3nt: TGTGCCAGCAGCTTAACGGGGGCGGTAACAGGGTGGGGTCCTGGCTACACCTTC; CDR3aa: CASSLTGAVTGWGPGYTF
d_gene: TRBD1; j_gene: TRBJ1-1; abundance: NA; v_gene: TRBV27; CDR3nt: TGTGCCAGCATCCAGCACAGGAGGGGGCGGAGTACTGAAGCTTTCTTT; CDR3aa: CASIQHRRGRSTEAFF
d_gene: NA; j_gene: TRBJ2-3; abundance: NA; v_gene: TRBV9; CDR3nt: TGTGCCAGCAGCCCGCGGTCTAGCACAGATACGCAGTATTTT; CDR3aa: CASSPRSSTDTQYF
d_gene: TRBD1; j_gene: TRBJ1-4; abundance: NA; v_gene: TRBV3-1/TRBV3-2; CDR3nt: TGTGCCAGCAGCCAAGGAACAGGGGGCGTCGAAAAACTGTTTTTT; CDR3aa: CASSQGTGGVEKLFF
d_gene: NA; j_gene: TRBJ1-5; abundance: NA; v_gene: TRBV4-1; CDR3nt: TGCGCCAGCAGCCAGCAGACTAATCAGCCCCAGCATTTT; CDR3aa: CASSQQTNQPQHF
d_gene: NA; j_gene: TRBJ1-1; abundance: NA; v_gene: TRBV6-5; CDR3nt: TGTGCCAGCAGTTATGGGGTGACTGAAGCTTTCTTT; CDR3aa: CASSYGVTEAFF
d_gene: NA; j_gene: TRBJ1-2; abundance: once; v_gene: TRBV27; CDR3nt: TGTGCCAGCAGTTCGCCAGGGCCACACTATGGCTACACCTTC; CDR3aa: CASSSPGPHYGYTF
d_gene: TRBD1; j_gene: TRBJ1-1; abundance: NA; v_gene: TRBV18; CDR3nt: TGTGCCAGCTCAATTTCGACAGGGTGGACTGAAGCTTTCTTT; CDR3aa: CASSISTGWTEAFF
d_gene: NA; j_gene: TRBJ1-5; abundance: NA; v_gene: TRBV4-3; CDR3nt: TGCGCCAGCAGCCAAGAGGCAGGGAATCAGCCCCAGCATTTT; CDR3aa: CASSQEAGNQPQHF
d_gene: NA; j_gene: TRBJ2-4; abundance: NA; v_gene: TRBV4-3; CDR3nt: TGCGCCAGCAGCCAAGATAAGACCGGCACGGGTCAGTACTTC; CDR3aa: CASSQDKTGTGQYF
d_gene: TRBD1; j_gene: TRBJ2-2; abundance: once; v_gene: TRBV2; CDR3nt: TGTGCCAGCAGTGGGACAGGGGGCGTCACCGGGGAGCTGTTTTTT; CDR3aa: CASSGTGGVTGELFF
d_gene: NA; j_gene: TRBJ2-1; abundance: once; v_gene: TRBV5-4; CDR3nt: TGTGCCAGCAGCCGTCAGACTGGGTCCTCCTACAATGAGCAGTTCTTC; CDR3aa: CASSRQTGSSYNEQFF
d_gene: NA; j_gene: TRBJ1-2; abundance: NA; v_gene: TRBV6-1; CDR3nt: TGTGCCAGCAGTGACGGCCGACAGAGAACCTATGGCTACACCTTC; CDR3aa: CASSDGRQRTYGYTF
d_gene: NA; j_gene: TRBJ2-7; abundance: few; v_gene: TRBV6-1; CDR3nt: TGTGCCAGCAGCCCCGGGGTCTACGAGCAGTACTTC; CDR3aa: CASSPGVYEQYF
d_gene: TRBD2; j_gene: TRBJ2-1; abundance: once; v_gene: TRBV5-6; CDR3nt: TGTGCCAGCAGCACCCGGGGGGGGAATGAGCAGTTCTTC; CDR3aa: CASSTRGGNEQFF
d_gene: TRBD2; j_gene: TRBJ2-7; abundance: NA; v_gene: TRBV27; CDR3nt: TGTGCCAGCAGTTTATCGGTCGGGAGCGGGGGGTACGAGCAGTACTTC; CDR3aa: CASSLSVGSGGYEQYF
d_gene: NA; j_gene: TRBJ1-5; abundance: few; v_gene: TRBV6-2/TRBV6-3; CDR3nt: TGTGCCAGCAGCCAGGGGAATAGCAATCAGCCCCAGCATTTT; CDR3aa: CASSQGNSNQPQHF
d_gene: NA; j_gene: TRBJ1-2; abundance: NA; v_gene: TRBV14; CDR3nt: TGTGCCAGCAGCCAAGACTACGGACCTGTCTATGGCTACACCTTC; CDR3aa: CASSQDYGPVYGYTF
d_gene: NA; j_gene: TRBJ2-1; abundance: once; v_gene: TRBV7-3; CDR3nt: TGTGCCAGCAGCTTAGTTGGAGCAAGCTCCTACAATGAGCAGTTCTTC; CDR3aa: CASSLVGASSYNEQFF
d_gene: TRBD2; j_gene: TRBJ2-2; abundance: NA; v_gene: TRBV27; CDR3nt: TGTGCCAGCAGTACCCGGCGGGGGATTATACCCGGGGAGCTGTTTTTT; CDR3aa: CASSTRRGIIPGELFF
d_gene: NA; j_gene: TRBJ2-1; abundance: NA; v_gene: TRBV6-2/TRBV6-3; CDR3nt: TGTGCCAGCAGTTACTCGGACCCCTACAATGAGCAGTTCTTC; CDR3aa: CASSYSDPYNEQFF
d_gene: NA; j_gene: TRBJ2-7; abundance: NA; v_gene: TRBV12-3/TRBV12-4; CDR3nt: TGTGCCAGCAGTCGTAATTACGGCGAGCAGTACTTC; CDR3aa: CASSRNYGEQYF
d_gene: TRBD2; j_gene: TRBJ2-1; abundance: NA; v_gene: TRBV5-4; CDR3nt: TGTGCCAGCAGCTCACTAGCGGGGGATAATGAGCAGTTCTTC; CDR3aa: CASSSLAGDNEQFF
d_gene: NA; j_gene: TRBJ2-1; abundance: NA; v_gene: TRBV5-1; CDR3nt: TGCGCCAGCAGCTTGGGGAGTACCTACAATGAGCAGTTCTTC; CDR3aa: CASSLGSTYNEQFF
d_gene: NA; j_gene: TRBJ1-6; abundance: NA; v_gene: TRBV5-1; CDR3nt: TGCGCCAGCAGCTTGGGTGGGACACCGAATTCACCCCTCCACTTT; CDR3aa: CASSLGGTPNSPLHF
d_gene: TRBD1; j_gene: TRBJ1-2; abundance: NA; v_gene: TRBV7-9; CDR3nt: TGTGCCAGCAGCTCGACAGGGGAACACTATGGCTACACCTTC; CDR3aa: CASSSTGEHYGYTF
d_gene: TRBD1; j_gene: TRBJ1-5; abundance: NA; v_gene: TRBV6-2/TRBV6-3; CDR3nt: TGTGCCAGCAGTTTGGGGACAGGGAGAGGTTATAGCAATCAGCCCCAGCATTTT; CDR3aa: CASSLGTGRGYSNQPQHF
d_gene: NA; j_gene: TRBJ2-7; abundance: NA; v_gene: TRBV19; CDR3nt: TGTGCCAGTAGTACACGGGACTCCGTCTACGAGCAGTACTTC; CDR3aa: CASSTRDSVYEQYF
d_gene: NA; j_gene: TRBJ1-3; abundance: NA; v_gene: TRBV25-1; CDR3nt: TGTGCCAGCAGTGAGTACGGGGGTGGAAACACCATATATTTT; CDR3aa: CASSEYGGGNTIYF
d_gene: NA; j_gene: TRBJ1-2; abundance: NA; v_gene: TRBV27; CDR3nt: TGTGCCAGCAGTCCTTACTCGGCGGACCGACGAGGCTACACCTTC; CDR3aa: CASSPYSADRRGYTF